This entry describes one T cell receptor beta chain. What antigen it recognizes has not been identified. Within one base of it there is no much larger clone, and no base qualities were kept. In the prospective study, participants were about 18 to 100 years old, resided in about two dozen geographic areas of the United States, and were enrolled through a virtual design. In the prospective study, cohorts were assigned on the basis of participant-reported clinical history obtained from a screening survey and a study questionnaire. ImmuneRACE Cohort 3 recovered participants were defined by two consecutive negative NP/OP PCR tests, healthcare professional clearance, or symptom resolution. In the prospective study, whole blood, serum and a nasopharyngeal or oropharyngeal swab were collected from each participant by mobile phlebotomists. Prospective study participants could optionally give additional blood draws and questionnaires over an approximately 2-month period. Before DNA extraction, blood samples from the prospective study were shipped at room temperature or frozen.

This sample was taken from a study of blood T cell repertoires in COVID-19 (dated by TCRdb to about 2020). Turning to the overall study: Samples covering the acute and convalescent phases of COVID-19 were provided by collaborators in the United States, Italy and Spain. HLA class I and class II types, where available, came from metadata supplied by the sample provider rather than from assay-based typing. The prospective study material was composed of cDNA or gDNA derived from T cells, B-cell-depleted T cells, or PBMCs. Samples came from the ongoing ImmuneRACE study (first 160 participants) plus 1,254 subjects from 6 global collaborators. Nearly every sample came with metadata listing a de-identified subject ID, COVID-19 status, age in years and sex. The dataset comprised deeply sampled blood TCRbeta repertoires from subjects exposed to, actively infected with, or recovered from COVID-19. The repertoires were made available in a free public database intended to serve as a resource for research on the immune response to SARS-CoV-2.

Overall study outcomes, separate from this receptor: The amount of clinical and demographic metadata varied by source and participant and was provided uncurated.

TCRbeta CDR3 regions were amplified from genomic DNA by means of the immunoSEQ Assay, a bias-controlled multiplex PCR. Regarding the original processing steps: Nucleated cell counts per sample were estimated from amplification of reference gene primers within the assay. Sequence reads were collapsed and filtered to measure the absolute abundance of every unique TCRbeta CDR3 rearrangement. For each sample, productive Simpson clonality was calculated as the square root of Simpson's diversity index across productive rearrangements. What TCRdb holds here is the immuneACCESS table cut down to in-frame rearrangements. Part of the clones is not present; checked against another copy, under half of the missing clones reflect an unresolved V gene, and the others are unexplained. D and trimming were read from the DNA, whereas the V and J calls and clone size are those reported in that table. The sample includes approximately 470,000 clones, with approximately 90% observed a single time. Under 0.85% of the sample lies in the top ten.

The germline ends are 13 bases apart after V is trimmed by 3 bases and J by 8 bases. The CDR3 covers 13 residues, taking in both the cysteine and the phenylalanine. Solely the CDR3 DNA is kept, with 39 bases framed from the first base. The germline V gene supplies CDR1 SGHAT and CDR2 FQNNGV. The receptor comes from a woman between 18 and 30 years old who had recovered from COVID-19. The chain is made from TRBV11-2 and TRBJ1-2; TRBD1 is possibly the D segment (6 matching bases). The sample taken for sequencing was PBMCs or T cells enriched from blood (not recorded which). The CDR3 protein is CASSLRGGHGYTF. The DNA is TGTGCCAGCAGCTTGAGAGGGGGTCACGGCTACACCTTC.